The 23 T cell receptor beta chains given below trace back to one sample, sequenced in a study of CD8 T cells in ankylosing spondylitis. MiXCR was run by TCRdb on the 5' RACE reads, yielding one entry per CDR3 protein. The sample includes roughly 150,000 distinct CDR3 sequences, approximately 9.9% of them seen just once. The sequencing sample was made of blood, either unsorted or a sorted T cell fraction (not recorded which). Receptors were obtained from a female donor with ankylosing spondylitis or in good health (not recorded which).

V and J are TRBV7-9 and TRBJ1-3; D remains ambiguous. Between the trimmed V and J ends, which lost 3 bases and 4 bases, there was a span of 4 bases. The CDR3 sequence is 12 residues long. Looked up from germline, CDR1 is SEHNR and CDR2 is FQNEAQ (reference sequence). CDR3 loop: CASSFEGNTIYF. The CDR3 DNA is TGTGCCAGCAGCTTTGAAGGAAACACCATATATTTT.

There are a few counts of this clonotype. V is TRBV25-1 and J is TRBJ2-1, with unresolved D. V lost 3 bases and J 0 bases, leaving 12 bases between the germline ends. This CDR3 is 16 amino acids long. Germline V gives CDR1 MGHDK, CDR2 SYGVNS. Here the CDR3 DNA reads TGTGCCAGCAGTGATAGTCTGGCTATCTCCTACAATGAGCAGTTCTTC. This codes for CASSDSLAISYNEQFF.

The chain is built from TRBV20-1 and TRBJ2-7, with 7 bases that match TRBD1. The CDR3 contains 13 residues. With 6 bases clipped from V and 0 bases from J, the junction kept 5 bases outside the gene matches. Germline V gene sequence: CDR1 DFQATT, CDR2 SNEGSKA (reference sequence). CDR3 amino acids: CSAQDRDSYEQYF. CDR3 nucleotides: TGCAGTGCACAAGACAGGGACTCCTACGAGCAGTACTTC.

This clonotype was counted between two and nine times. The chain couples TRBV7-8 to TRBJ2-1, with 15 bases aligning to TRBD2. The length of the CDR3 is 16 residues. CDR1 and CDR2 from the germline V gene are SGHVS and FQNEAQ. After removal of 3 bases from V and 8 bases from J, the junction contained 5 bases not matched to a gene. CDR3 bases: TGTGCCAGCAGCTTTTGGACTAGCGGGAGGGCCGATGAGCAGTTCTTC. This encodes CASSFWTSGRADEQFF. The full variable domain, completed using reference TRBV7-8 and TRBJ2-1, is GAGVSQSPRYKVAKRGQDVALRCDPISGHVSLFWYQQALGQGPEFLTYFQNEAQLDKSGLPSDRFFAERPEGSVSTLKIQRTQQEDSAVYLCASSFWTSGRADEQFFGPGTRLTVL.

V is TRBV20-1 and J is TRBJ2-3, with 7 positions matching TRBD1. This CDR3 is built from 14 residues. In germline, CDR1 is DFQATT, CDR2 SNEGSKA (reference sequence). Trimming cost V 5 bases and J 4 bases; bases outside gene matches: 9. The CDR3 is CSAFHRGRSDTQYF. CDR3 sequence (DNA): TGCAGTGCTTTCCACAGGGGAAGGTCAGATACGCAGTATTTT.

This clonotype has only a few counts. This sequence joins TRBV12-3 or TRBV12-4 and TRBJ2-7; 9 nucleotides line up with TRBD2. V was clipped by 8 bases and J by 0 bases; unmatched bases: 2. The CDR3 has 13 residues. CDR3 region: CASGTSPSYEQYF. As DNA, the CDR3 is TGTGCCAGCGGGACTAGCCCCTCCTACGAGCAGTACTTC.

The CDR3 nucleotides read TGCAGTGCTAGGCTAGCGGGAGGCCCCTTGACCCAGTACTTC. Translation gives CSARLAGGPLTQYF. This rearrangement joins TRBV20-1 to TRBJ2-5; TRBD2 matches 11 bases. Losses at the gene ends were 3 bases for V and 7 bases for J; bases not matched to a gene: 7. There are 14 residues in the CDR3. In germline, CDR1 is DFQATT, CDR2 SNEGSKA (reference sequence).

This clonotype was seen ten or more times. The rearrangement uses TRBV12-3 or TRBV12-4 and TRBJ1-1, with 7 bases identical to TRBD1. V lost 5 bases and J lost 4; bases outside the gene matches: 4. CDR3 length: 13 amino acids. CDR3 amino acids: CASSPGTVTEAFF. The CDR3, as DNA: TGTGCCAGCAGTCCCGGGACAGTCACTGAAGCTTTCTTT.

This clonotype showed up many times. The chain joins TRBV21-1 to TRBJ2-5; the table's D call of TRBD2 was not tested on the DNA. TRBV21-1 is designated a pseudogene. This CDR3 is 14 amino acids long. CDR3 sequence: CATRTSSYQETQYF. The CDR3 DNA sequence: TGTGCCACCCGGACTTCTTCGTACCAAGAGACCCAGTACTTC.

The sample holds many counts of this clonotype. The chain uses TRBV27 and TRBJ1-6, with a weak D call TRBD1 (6 bases). Per the germline V gene, CDR1 is MNHEY and CDR2 is SMNVEV (reference sequence). The CDR3 is 13 residues long. Trimming stripped 6 bases from V and 7 bases from J, with 10 bases between. For the CDR3, the DNA is TGTGCCAGCAGCAAGGGGGGGAATTCACCCCTCCACTTT. Protein product: CASSKGGNSPLHF.

In its sample, this clonotype was seen a few times. J is TRBJ1-3 and V is TRBV6-1, with D perhaps TRBD1 (5 bases). Germline values: CDR1 MNHNS, CDR2 SASEGT. V dropped 3 bases and J dropped 0 bases, with 18 bases sitting between them. The CDR3 runs 18 residues. CDR3 coding DNA: TGTGCCAGCAGTGAGGATAGGGGACGGACAATCTCTGGAAACACCATATATTTT. Translation gives CASSEDRGRTISGNTIYF.

This clonotype was picked up a small number of times. V is TRBV20-1 and J is TRBJ1-1, with 8 bases lining up with TRBD1. Trimming took 0 bases from V and 5 from J; bases not matched to a gene: 11. The CDR3 totals 16 residues. Germline loops: CDR1 DFQATT, CDR2 SNEGSKA (reference sequence). CDR3 nucleotide sequence: TGCAGTGCTAGAGAAGAAGACAGGGGTATGAGTACTGAAGCTTTCTTT. This codes for CSAREEDRGMSTEAFF.

At least ten counts were recorded for this clonotype. This rearrangement joins TRBV25-1 to TRBJ1-1, with D maybe TRBD1 (6 bases). The CDR3 is 13 residues long. Germline CDR1 reads MGHDK; CDR2 reads SYGVNS. V shed 6 bases and J shed 5 bases, with 13 bases lying between them. The CDR3 spells CASSRGRRTEAFF. CDR3 DNA: TGTGCCAGCAGCAGGGGCCGGAGGACTGAAGCTTTCTTT.

This clonotype was observed at least ten times. The rearrangement uses TRBV6-2 or TRBV6-3 and TRBJ2-7; 7 bases are a match to TRBD1. Trimming removed 6 bases from V and 2 bases from J; junction bases left unmatched: 10. The germline CDR1 and CDR2 sequences are MNHEY and SVGEGT. This CDR3 has 15 amino acids. CDR3 loop: CASRPLRDSTYEQYF. The CDR3, as DNA: TGTGCCAGCAGACCTCTCCGGGACAGTACCTACGAGCAGTACTTC.

This clonotype has ten or more counts. The CDR3 DNA reads as TGTGCCAGCAGCGCCGAAACCTACGAGCAGTACTTC. This translates into CASSAETYEQYF. The chain recombines TRBV7-9 with TRBJ2-7; D unresolved. Germline lookup yields CDR1 SEHNR and CDR2 FQNEAQ (reference sequence). Trimming stripped 5 bases from V and 2 bases from J, with 7 bases between. CDR3 length equals 12 residues.

The rearrangement joins TRBV6-2 or TRBV6-3 to TRBJ2-7; possible D gene TRBD2, 6 bases. The V gene's germline CDR1 is MNHEY and CDR2 SVGEGT. The V and J ends lost 7 bases and 6 bases respectively, with 10 bases between them. The CDR3 loop spans 11 amino acids. The DNA for the CDR3 is TGTGCCAGCATGCGGGGCTTCGAGCAGTACTTC. Its protein product is CASMRGFEQYF.

This clonotype has a count of ten or more. A junction boundary mismatches the germline segment, possibly from a read error. The chain recombines TRBV7-9 with TRBJ1-1; TRBD1 might be the D (6 bases). CDR3 length: 13 amino acids. Germline lookup yields CDR1 SEHNR and CDR2 FQNEAQ (reference sequence). The CDR3 protein is CASKRGANAEAFF. CDR3 nucleotides: TGTGCCAGCAAAAGGGGGGCGAACGCTGAAGCTTTCTTT.

This clonotype has just a few counts. The rearrangement joins TRBV4-3 to TRBJ1-1; weak D call: TRBD1 (5 bases). The CDR3 contains 14 residues. The germline V gene has CDR1 LGHNA and CDR2 YSLEER. The V end lost 3 bases, the J end lost 8 bases, and 16 bases lay between the germline ends. CDR3 residues: CASSQSGTYREAFF. The CDR3 DNA reads TGCGCCAGCAGCCAGTCCGGGACTTACCGAGAAGCTTTCTTT.

This clonotype has ten or more counts. The chain employs TRBV28 and TRBJ1-6; 8 positions agree with TRBD1. Germline CDR1 is MDHEN and CDR2 is SYDVKM. Trimming removed 3 bases from V and 8 bases from J; junction bases left unmatched: 15. This CDR3 region has 18 residues. The CDR3 spells CASSFVGGTGLEDSPLHF. DNA for the CDR3: TGTGCCAGCAGTTTCGTCGGGGGGACAGGACTCGAGGATTCACCCCTCCACTTT.

This clonotype was detected only a few times. This chain joins TRBV7-2 and TRBJ1-1; 11 bases agree with TRBD1. V shed 1 base and J 4 bases; nucleotides not matched to a gene: 8. The germline V gene encodes CDR1 SGHTA and CDR2 FQGNSA. The CDR3 has 17 residues. This chain's CDR3 is CASSLGRGTGGLTEAFF. DNA for the CDR3: TGTGCCAGCAGCTTAGGCAGGGGGACAGGGGGACTCACTGAAGCTTTCTTT.

V gene TRBV21-1 combines with J gene TRBJ2-2. TRBV21-1 is a pseudogene segment. This CDR3 contains 14 residues. The CDR3 coding sequence is TGTGCCAGCAGCAAATGTGGCGGTACCGGGGAGCTGTTTTTT. Protein sequence: CASSKCGGTGELFF.

This clonotype was picked up a small number of times. The chain is built from TRBV20-1 and TRBJ2-7; D remains ambiguous. V lost 2 bases to trimming and J lost 0 bases, with 8 bases between them. Germline V lookup: CDR1 DFQATT, CDR2 SNEGSKA (reference sequence). This CDR3 contains 13 residues. CDR3 residues: CSARSLISYEQYF. CDR3 DNA: TGCAGTGCTAGAAGTCTAATCTCCTACGAGCAGTACTTC.

This chain uses TRBV15 with TRBJ1-6; 9 bases agree with TRBD1. The ends lost 4 bases at V and 8 bases at J; junction bases unmatched: 18. The CDR3 length is 19 residues. CDR1 LNHNV and CDR2 YYDKDF come from the germline V gene (reference sequence). The CDR3 bases are TGTGCCACCAGCACCAACCTCGGTCCCCGGGACAGGGATGATTCACCCCTCCACTTT. Translation gives CATSTNLGPRDRDDSPLHF.